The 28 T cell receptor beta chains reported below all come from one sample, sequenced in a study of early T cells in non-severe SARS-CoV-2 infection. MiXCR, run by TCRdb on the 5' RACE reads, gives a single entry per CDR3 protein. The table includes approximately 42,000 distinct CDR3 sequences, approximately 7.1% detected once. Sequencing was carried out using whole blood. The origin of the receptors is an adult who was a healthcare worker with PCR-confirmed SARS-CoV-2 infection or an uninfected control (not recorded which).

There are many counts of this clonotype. The CDR3 DNA is TGTGCCAGCAGTGAGGCAGCAGCTTCTAGCACAGATACGCAGTATTTT. It translates to CASSEAAASSTDTQYF. The rearrangement links TRBV6-1 to TRBJ2-3; D gene uncertain. The CDR3 is 16 amino acids. Trimming pared 3 bases from V and 0 bases from J, leaving 13 bases between. Germline V gene sequence: CDR1 MNHNS, CDR2 SASEGT.

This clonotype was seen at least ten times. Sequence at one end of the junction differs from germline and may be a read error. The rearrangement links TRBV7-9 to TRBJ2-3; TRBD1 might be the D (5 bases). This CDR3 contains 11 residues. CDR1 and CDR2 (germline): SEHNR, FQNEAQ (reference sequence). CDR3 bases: TGTGCCAGCAGCTTAGGACAGCTCAGAACTTTT. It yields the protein CASSLGQLRTF.

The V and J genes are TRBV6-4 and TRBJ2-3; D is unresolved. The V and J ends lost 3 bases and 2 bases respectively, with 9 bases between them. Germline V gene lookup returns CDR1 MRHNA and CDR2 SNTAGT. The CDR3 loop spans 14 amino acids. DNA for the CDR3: TGTGCCAGCAGTGAAGGGCAGGACACAGATACGCAGTATTTT. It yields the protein CASSEGQDTDTQYF.

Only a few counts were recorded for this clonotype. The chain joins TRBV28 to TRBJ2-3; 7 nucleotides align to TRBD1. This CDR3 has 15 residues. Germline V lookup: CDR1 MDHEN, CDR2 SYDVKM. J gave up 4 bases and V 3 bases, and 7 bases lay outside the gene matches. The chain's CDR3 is CASSLYRGTSDTQYF. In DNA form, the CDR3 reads TGTGCCAGCAGTTTGTACAGGGGCACCTCAGATACGCAGTATTTT.

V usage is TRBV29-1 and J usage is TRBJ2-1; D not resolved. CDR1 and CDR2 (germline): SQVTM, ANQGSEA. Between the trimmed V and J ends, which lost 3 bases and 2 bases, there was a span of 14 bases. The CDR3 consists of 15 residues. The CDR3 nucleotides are TGCAGCGTTGAGTTGTGGGGTACAACCTACAATGAGCAGTTCTTC. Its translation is CSVELWGTTYNEQFF.

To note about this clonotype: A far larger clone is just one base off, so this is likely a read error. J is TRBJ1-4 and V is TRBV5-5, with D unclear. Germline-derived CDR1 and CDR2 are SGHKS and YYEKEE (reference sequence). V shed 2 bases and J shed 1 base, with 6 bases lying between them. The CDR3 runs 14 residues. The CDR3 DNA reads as TGTGCCAGCAGCTTCGGGGTAACTAATGAAAAACTGTTTTTT. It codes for CASSFGVTNEKLFF.

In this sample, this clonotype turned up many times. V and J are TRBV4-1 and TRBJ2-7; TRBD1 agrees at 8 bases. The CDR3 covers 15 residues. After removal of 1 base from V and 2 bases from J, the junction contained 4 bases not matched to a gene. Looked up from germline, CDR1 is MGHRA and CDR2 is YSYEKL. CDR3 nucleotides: TGCGCCAGCAGCCAAGCGGACAGGGAGACCTACGAGCAGTACTTC. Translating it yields CASSQADRETYEQYF.

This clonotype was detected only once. CDR3 DNA sequence: TGTGCCAGCAGCTTAGATAGGGACTTCCAAGAGACCCAGTACTTC. It encodes CASSLDRDFQETQYF. The V gene is TRBV7-7, the J gene TRBJ2-5; possible D gene TRBD2, 6 bases. Germline V lookup: CDR1 SSHAT, CDR2 FNYEAQ (reference sequence). The CDR3 extends over 15 amino acids. With 1 base removed from V and 1 base from J, the gap between germline ends came to 10 bases.

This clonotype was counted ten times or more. The CDR3 reads CASSASRGGLSPGELFF. The CDR3 DNA reads as TGTGCCAGCAGCGCATCGAGAGGGGGACTATCCCCCGGGGAGCTGTTTTTT. J is TRBJ2-2 and V is TRBV7-7, with TRBD2 as a possible D gene (7 bases). This CDR3 spans 17 amino acids. Germline V gene sequence: CDR1 SSHAT, CDR2 FNYEAQ (reference sequence). V was shortened by 5 bases and J by 6 bases, with 22 bases between the two germline ends.

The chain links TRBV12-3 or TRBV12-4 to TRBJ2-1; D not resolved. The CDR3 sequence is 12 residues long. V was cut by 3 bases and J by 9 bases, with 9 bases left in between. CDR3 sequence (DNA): TGTGCCAGCAGTTTGGTGAGCACTGAGCAGTTCTTC. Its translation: CASSLVSTEQFF.

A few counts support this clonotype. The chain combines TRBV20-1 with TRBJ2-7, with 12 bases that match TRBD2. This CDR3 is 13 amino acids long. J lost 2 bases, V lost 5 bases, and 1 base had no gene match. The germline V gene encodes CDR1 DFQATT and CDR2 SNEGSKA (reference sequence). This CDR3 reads CSAGLAGTYEQYF. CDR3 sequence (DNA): TGCAGTGCTGGACTAGCGGGAACCTACGAGCAGTACTTC.

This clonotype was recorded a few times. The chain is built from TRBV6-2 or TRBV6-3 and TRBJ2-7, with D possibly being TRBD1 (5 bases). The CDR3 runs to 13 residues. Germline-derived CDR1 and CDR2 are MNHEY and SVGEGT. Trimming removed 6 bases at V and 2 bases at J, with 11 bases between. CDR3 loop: CASSRTSTYEQYF. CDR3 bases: TGTGCCAGCAGCCGGACAAGTACCTACGAGCAGTACTTC.

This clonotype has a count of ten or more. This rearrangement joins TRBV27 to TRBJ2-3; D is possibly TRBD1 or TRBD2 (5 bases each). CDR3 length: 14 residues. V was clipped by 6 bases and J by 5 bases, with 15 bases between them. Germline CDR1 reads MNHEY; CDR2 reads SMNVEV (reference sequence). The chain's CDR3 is CASRLWGFRDTQYF. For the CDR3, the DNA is TGTGCCAGCAGGCTATGGGGGTTTCGAGATACGCAGTATTTT.

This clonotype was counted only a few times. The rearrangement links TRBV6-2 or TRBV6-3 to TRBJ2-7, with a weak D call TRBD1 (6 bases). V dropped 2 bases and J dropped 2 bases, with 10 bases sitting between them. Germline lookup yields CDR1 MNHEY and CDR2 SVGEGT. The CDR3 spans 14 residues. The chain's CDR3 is CASSYPGDTYEQYF. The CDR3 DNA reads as TGTGCCAGCAGTTACCCAGGGGACACCTACGAGCAGTACTTC.

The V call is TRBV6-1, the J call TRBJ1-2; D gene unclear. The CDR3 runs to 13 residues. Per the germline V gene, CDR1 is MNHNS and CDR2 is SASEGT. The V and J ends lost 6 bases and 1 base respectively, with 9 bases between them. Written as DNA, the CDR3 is TGTGCCAGCAGCCCCCCTCTTAACTATGGCTACACCTTC. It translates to CASSPPLNYGYTF.

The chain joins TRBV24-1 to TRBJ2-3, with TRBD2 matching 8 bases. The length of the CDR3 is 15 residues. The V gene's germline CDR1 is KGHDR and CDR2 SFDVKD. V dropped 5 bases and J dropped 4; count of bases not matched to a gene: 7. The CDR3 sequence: CATSVSGGESDTQYF. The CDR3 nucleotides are TGTGCCACCAGTGTCAGCGGGGGAGAATCAGATACGCAGTATTTT.

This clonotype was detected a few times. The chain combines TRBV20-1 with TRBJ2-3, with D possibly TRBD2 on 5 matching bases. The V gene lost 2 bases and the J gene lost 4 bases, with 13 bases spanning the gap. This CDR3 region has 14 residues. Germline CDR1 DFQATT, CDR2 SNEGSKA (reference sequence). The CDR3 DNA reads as TGCAGTGCTAGATGGCTAGCCAATCCAGATACGCAGTATTTT. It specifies CSARWLANPDTQYF.

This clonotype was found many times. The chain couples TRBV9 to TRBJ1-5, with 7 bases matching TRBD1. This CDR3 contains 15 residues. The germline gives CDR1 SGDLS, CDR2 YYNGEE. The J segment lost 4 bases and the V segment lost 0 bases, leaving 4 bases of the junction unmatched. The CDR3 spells CASSVGGTENQPQHF. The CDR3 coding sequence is TGTGCCAGCAGCGTAGGGGGGACAGAGAATCAGCCCCAGCATTTT. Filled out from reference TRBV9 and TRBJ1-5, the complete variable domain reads DSGVTQTPKHLITATGQRVTLRCSPRSGDLSVYWYQQSLDQGLQFLIQYYNGEERAKGNILERFSAQQFPDLHSELNLSSLELGDSALYFCASSVGGTENQPQHFGDGTRLSIL.

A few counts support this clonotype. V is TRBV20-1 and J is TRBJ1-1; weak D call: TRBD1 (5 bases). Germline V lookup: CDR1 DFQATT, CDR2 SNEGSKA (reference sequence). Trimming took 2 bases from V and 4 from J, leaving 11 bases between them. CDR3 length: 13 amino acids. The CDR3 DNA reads TGCAGTGCTAGAAGGGGTGAGGGCACTGAAGCTTTCTTT. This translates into CSARRGEGTEAFF.

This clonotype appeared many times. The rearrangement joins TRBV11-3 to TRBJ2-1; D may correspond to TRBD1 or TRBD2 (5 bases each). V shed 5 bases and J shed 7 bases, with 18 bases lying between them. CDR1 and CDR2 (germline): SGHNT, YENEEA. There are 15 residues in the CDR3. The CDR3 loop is CASSGRQISGNEQFF. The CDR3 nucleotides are TGTGCCAGCAGCGGGAGACAGATTTCGGGGAATGAGCAGTTCTTC.

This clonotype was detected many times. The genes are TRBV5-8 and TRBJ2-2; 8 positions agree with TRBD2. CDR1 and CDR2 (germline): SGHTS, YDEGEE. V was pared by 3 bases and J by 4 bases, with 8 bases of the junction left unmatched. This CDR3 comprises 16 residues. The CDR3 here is CASSSRGGRGTGELFF. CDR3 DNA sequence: TGTGCCAGCAGCTCACGCGGGGGGCGTGGCACCGGGGAGCTGTTTTTT.

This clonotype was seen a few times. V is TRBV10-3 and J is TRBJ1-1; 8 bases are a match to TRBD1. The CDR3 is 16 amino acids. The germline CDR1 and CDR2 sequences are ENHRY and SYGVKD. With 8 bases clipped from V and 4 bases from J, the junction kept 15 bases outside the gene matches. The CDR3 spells CAIGRTAGTGGTEAFF. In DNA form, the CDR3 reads TGTGCCATCGGGAGAACGGCCGGGACAGGCGGCACTGAAGCTTTCTTT.

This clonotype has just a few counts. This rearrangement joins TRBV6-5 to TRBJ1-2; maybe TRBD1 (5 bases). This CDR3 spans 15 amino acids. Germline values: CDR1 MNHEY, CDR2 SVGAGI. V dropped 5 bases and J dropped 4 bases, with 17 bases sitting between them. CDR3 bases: TGTGCCAGCAGTCGGGACGCCCTCCCCGGCTATGGCTACACCTTC. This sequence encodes CASSRDALPGYGYTF.

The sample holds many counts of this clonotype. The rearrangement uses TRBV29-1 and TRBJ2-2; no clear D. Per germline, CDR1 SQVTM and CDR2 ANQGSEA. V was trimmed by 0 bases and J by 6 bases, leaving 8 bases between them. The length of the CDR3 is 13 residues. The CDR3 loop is CSVEDLRPGELFF. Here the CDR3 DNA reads TGCAGCGTTGAAGATCTTCGTCCCGGGGAGCTGTTTTTT.

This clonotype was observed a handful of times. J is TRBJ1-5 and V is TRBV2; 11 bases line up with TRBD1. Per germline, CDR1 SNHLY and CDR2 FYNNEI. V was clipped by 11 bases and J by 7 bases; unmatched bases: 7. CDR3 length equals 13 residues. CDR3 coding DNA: TGTGCCGGGGGACAGGGGGTTGGACAGCCCCAGCATTTT. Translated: CAGGQGVGQPQHF.

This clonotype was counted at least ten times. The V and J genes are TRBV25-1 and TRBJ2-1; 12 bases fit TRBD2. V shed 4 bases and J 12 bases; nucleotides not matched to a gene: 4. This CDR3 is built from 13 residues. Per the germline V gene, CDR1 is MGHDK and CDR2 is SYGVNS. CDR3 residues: CASSGGLAGMQFF. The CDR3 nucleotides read TGTGCCAGCAGTGGGGGACTAGCGGGTATGCAGTTCTTC.

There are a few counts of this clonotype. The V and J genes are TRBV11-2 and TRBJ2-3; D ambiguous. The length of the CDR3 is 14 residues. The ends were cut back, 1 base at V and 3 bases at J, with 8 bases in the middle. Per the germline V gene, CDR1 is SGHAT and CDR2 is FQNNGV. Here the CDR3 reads CASSLARQTDTQYF. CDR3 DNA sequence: TGTGCCAGCAGCTTAGCTCGCCAGACAGATACGCAGTATTTT.

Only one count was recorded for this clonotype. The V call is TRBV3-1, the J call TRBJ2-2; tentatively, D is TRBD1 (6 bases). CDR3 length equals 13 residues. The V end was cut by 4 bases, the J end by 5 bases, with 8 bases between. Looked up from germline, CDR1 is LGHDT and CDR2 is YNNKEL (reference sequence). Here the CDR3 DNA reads TGTGCCAGCAGCCGGCAGGGGACCGGGGAGCTGTTTTTT. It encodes CASSRQGTGELFF.